The next 5 T cell receptor beta chains were all read from a single sample in a study of human T cells and chemical hapten exposure. TCRdb used MiXCR to reprocess the RACE reads, holding one entry per CDR3 protein. The top ten hold 20% to 30% of the sample, which has 39,000 or so distinct CDR3 sequences, around 3.8% seen once. Regarding time point: patch test 1, 2 weeks after DPC sensitization. Treatment here: therapeutic diphenylcyclopropenone sensitization with weekly scalp DPC. The total RNA was obtained from whole blood that was not fractionated. The sequences come from whole blood, collected in connection with sensitization to the hapten diphenylcyclopropenone (DPC). These receptors all stem from a man between 45 and 60 years old with alopecia areata. Some clones in this sample may be carry-over from other donors' samples.

This clonotype was counted between two and nine times. This chain connects TRBV12-5 to TRBJ2-1, with no clear D. The CDR3 loop spans 16 amino acids. Trimming removed 2 bases at V and 6 bases at J, with 17 bases between. Looked up from germline, CDR1 is LGHNT and CDR2 is FRNRAP. CDR3 in amino acids: CASGLTVSPLSNEQFF. In DNA, the CDR3 is TGTGCTAGTGGTTTGACGGTGTCTCCCCTTAGCAATGAGCAGTTCTTC.

This clonotype was recorded at least ten times. The chain recombines TRBV28 with TRBJ1-2; no definite D call. The CDR3 runs to 15 residues. Trimming took off 4 bases at V and 0 bases at J, with 12 bases between the two ends. Germline CDR1 MDHEN, CDR2 SYDVKM. The CDR3 DNA sequence: TGTGCCAGCAGTTCCTTTAAGACGTCTAACTATGGCTACACCTTC. Its translation: CASSSFKTSNYGYTF.

This clonotype was counted at least ten times. V usage is TRBV28 and J usage is TRBJ2-4; TRBD1 is a possible D gene (6 bases). Trimming removed 6 bases at V and 0 bases at J, with 18 bases between. Germline values: CDR1 MDHEN, CDR2 SYDVKM. This CDR3 region has 17 residues. DNA of the CDR3: TGTGCCAGCAGCCCTCTGGCAGGGGCCAAAGCCAAAAACATTCAGTACTTC. Its translation is CASSPLAGAKAKNIQYF. Variable domain in full (rest from reference TRBV28 and TRBJ2-4): DVKVTQSSRYLVKRTGEKVFLECVQDMDHENMFWYRQDPGLGLRLIYFSYDVKMKEKGDIPEGYSVSREKKERFSLILESASTNQTSMYLCASSPLAGAKAKNIQYFGAGTRLSVL.

This clonotype has at least ten counts. The gene calls are TRBV29-1 and TRBJ1-1; TRBD1 agrees at 9 bases. This CDR3 comprises 13 residues. J lost 3 bases, V lost 6 bases, and 5 bases had no gene match. Germline-derived CDR1 and CDR2 are SQVTM and ANQGSEA. In DNA, the CDR3 is TGCAGCGTGCCGGGACAGGGAGACACTGAAGCTTTCTTT. Its translation: CSVPGQGDTEAFF.

This clonotype occurred many times. At one boundary the junction diverges from the germline segment, which might be a read error. Here the CDR3 DNA reads TGTGCCAGCAACTTACAATATAGGGAGGGTAGCACTGAAGCTTTCTTT. Encoded protein: CASNLQYREGSTEAFF. The rearrangement uses TRBV7-8 and TRBJ1-1, with D uncertain. The CDR3 loop spans 16 amino acids. CDR1 is SGHVS and CDR2 is FQNEAQ in the germline V gene.